These 4 T cell receptor beta chains share one sample of origin, sequenced in a study of T-cell memory formation after mild COVID-19. TCRdb re-derived calls from the 5' RACE reads in MiXCR, one entry per CDR3 protein. This table has a few hundred thousand distinct CDR3 sequences, 16% appearing once. The specimen was PBMCs or a T cell subset sorted from them (not recorded which). These receptor sequences come from a man aged 18 to 29 who had mild COVID-19 (a few samples of this study predate the infection). Cell type and time point are not known.

A few counts support this clonotype. The chain is built from TRBV4-3 and TRBJ1-6; the D gene is possibly TRBD1 (6 bases). The CDR3 consists of 15 residues. With 1 base removed from V and 6 bases from J, the gap between germline ends came to 10 bases. Germline CDR1 LGHNA, CDR2 YSLEER. The CDR3 nucleotides read TGCGCCAGCAGCCAAGCCGACAGGCTTAATTCACCCCTCCACTTT. Encoded protein: CASSQADRLNSPLHF.

The chain uses TRBV10-3 and TRBJ2-7, with 10 bases fitting TRBD1. Looked up from germline, CDR1 is ENHRY and CDR2 is SYGVKD. V lost 0 bases and J lost 4; bases outside the gene matches: 12. The CDR3 consists of 18 residues. The CDR3 here is CAISESGQGYPLNYEQYV. DNA for the CDR3: TGTGCCATCAGTGAGTCGGGACAGGGGTACCCCTTAAATTACGAGCAGTACGTC.

This clonotype was counted once. The chain uses TRBV5-1 and TRBJ1-3; possibly TRBD1 for D (6 bases). Per germline, CDR1 SGHRS and CDR2 YFSETQ. Trimming pared 4 bases from V and 4 bases from J, leaving 9 bases between. The CDR3 sequence is 13 residues long. The CDR3 is CASSGDMGNTIYF. The CDR3 nucleotides read TGCGCCAGCAGCGGGGACATGGGAAACACCATATATTTT.

CDR3 sequence (DNA): TGCAGTGCTGAGGGCGGGACCATTACTCAGCCCCAGCATTTT. It codes for CSAEGGTITQPQHF. V is TRBV20-1 and J is TRBJ1-5, with D possibly TRBD1 on 5 matching bases. CDR1 is DFQATT, CDR2 SNEGSKA, per germline (reference sequence). The V gene lost 5 bases and the J gene lost 6 bases, with 17 bases spanning the gap. The CDR3 has 14 amino acids.